This T cell receptor beta chain was profiled in a study of blood T cell repertoires in COVID-19. Generated by immunoSEQ multiplex PCR, the TCRdb table keeps only in-frame clones and is missing some. Of a few hundred thousand clones in the sample, about 91% were seen once. What was sequenced was PBMCs or T cells enriched from blood (not recorded which). The TCR originated in a young woman who had recovered from COVID-19.

The CDR3 DNA is TGTGCCAGCGGGAGATACGGGGGGGCCACAGATACGCAGTATTTT. It translates to CASGRYGGATDTQYF. The rearrangement uses TRBV7-2 and TRBJ2-3, with 8 bases that match TRBD2. V was clipped by 8 bases and J by 2 bases; unmatched bases: 9. The CDR3 consists of 15 residues. Germline V CDR1 and CDR2: SGHTA, FQGNSA.